The clone carrying this T cell receptor beta chain was counted a few times. Its specificity is not known. This entry belongs to a study of blood T cells in healthy people across ages. A second about 6 to 12 cycle PCR used barcoded and J-beta primers. MiXCR was run by TCRdb on the 5' RACE reads, yielding one entry per CDR3 protein. This table has 550,000 to 750,000 distinct CDR3 sequences, around 21% appearing once. There were healthy Caucasian individuals from Russia, aged roughly 6 to 100, serving as donors. Study-wide results and limits: A roughly linear fall in TCR beta diversity per million T cells was seen with increasing age. More naive CD4+ cells and higher diversity marked long-lived donors relative to aged donors. Naive and antigen-experienced cells could not be conclusively compared, given unsorted PBMCs.

The CDR3 is made up of 15 amino acids. V lost 6 bases to trimming and J lost 1 base, with 13 bases between them. The germline V gene has CDR1 LNHDA and CDR2 SQIVND (reference sequence). The sequence came from a man in his 70s in good health. Sequencing used blood. This sequence joins TRBV19 and TRBJ1-5, with a possible D match to TRBD1 (6 bases). The CDR3 spells CASSATGKSNQPQHF. The CDR3 DNA is TGTGCCAGTAGCGCGACAGGTAAAAGCAATCAGCCCCAGCATTTT.